This TCR beta chain stems from a study of Ad26.COV2.S vaccination and SARS-CoV-2 variants. Background on the study: Among those in the COV1001 Ad26.COV2.S trial arm was the donor. Study-wide points: Spike-specific CD8+ and CD4+ T cell responses reportedly showed substantial breadth after vaccination. Possibly, TCR breadth and depth analyses underestimated total T cell responses.

Indicated treatment: over 15 received Ad26.COV2.S at low or high dose, single or two shots; 5 received placebo; per-sample allocation not given. The study sampled participants on day 63 after the first vaccine or placebo injection. An Ad26 vector that expressed Wuhan-strain SARS-CoV-2 spike constituted the vaccine. As for this clone: What it recognizes is unknown.

Produced via immunoSEQ multiplex PCR; TCRdb's table is partial and in-frame only. This table holds about 460,000 clones, 89% found once. This TCR was recovered from a person between 18 and 59 years old who received the Ad26.COV2.S COVID-19 vaccine or a placebo. Sequencing used peripheral blood, obtained in a trial of Ad26.COV2.S vaccine versus placebo.

CDR3 region: CASSESSGSYEQYF. The CDR3 region has the DNA TGTGCCAGCAGCGAATCTAGCGGGTCCTACGAGCAGTACTTC. The V gene is TRBV9, the J gene TRBJ2-7, with 8 nucleotides matching TRBD2. V lost 3 bases, J lost 1 base, and 3 bases stayed unmatched. From germline, CDR1 is SGDLS and CDR2 YYNGEE. The CDR3 extends over 14 amino acids.